The source of this T cell receptor (beta chain) is a study of CD8 T cells in ankylosing spondylitis. TCRdb itself ran the 5' RACE reads through MiXCR, one entry per CDR3 protein. The table shows about 450,000 distinct CDR3 sequences, with about 25% occurring only once. J gave up 5 bases and V 0 bases, and 6 bases lay outside the gene matches. The germline gives CDR1 LNHNV, CDR2 YYDKDF (reference sequence). The CDR3 covers 15 residues. This clonotype was picked up a small number of times. The antigen is unknown. The study's findings and limits: Reactive arthritis synovial fluid and blood were previously reported to contain some motif variants. Characteristic of ankylosing spondylitis blood, it appeared, was a TCR beta motif comprising several highly homologous variants.

The chain recombines TRBV15 with TRBJ1-1; TRBD1 aligns across 7 bases. The sequenced sample consisted of blood, either unsorted or a sorted T cell fraction (not recorded which). This TCR derives from a male donor with ankylosing spondylitis. CDR3 coding DNA: TGTGCCACCAGCAGAGATCGACAGGGTTGGACTGAAGCTTTCTTT. It specifies CATSRDRQGWTEAFF.